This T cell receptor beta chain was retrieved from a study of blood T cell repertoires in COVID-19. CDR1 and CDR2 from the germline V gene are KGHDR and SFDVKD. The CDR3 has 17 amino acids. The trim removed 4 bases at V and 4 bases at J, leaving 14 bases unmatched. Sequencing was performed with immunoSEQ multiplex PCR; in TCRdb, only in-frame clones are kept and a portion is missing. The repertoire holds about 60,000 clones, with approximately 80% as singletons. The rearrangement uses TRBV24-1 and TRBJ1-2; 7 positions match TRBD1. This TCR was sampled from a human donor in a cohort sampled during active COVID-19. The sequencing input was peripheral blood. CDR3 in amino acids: CATSDPDPGQPFYGYTF. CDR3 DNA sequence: TGTGCCACCAGTGACCCTGATCCGGGACAGCCGTTCTATGGCTACACCTTC.